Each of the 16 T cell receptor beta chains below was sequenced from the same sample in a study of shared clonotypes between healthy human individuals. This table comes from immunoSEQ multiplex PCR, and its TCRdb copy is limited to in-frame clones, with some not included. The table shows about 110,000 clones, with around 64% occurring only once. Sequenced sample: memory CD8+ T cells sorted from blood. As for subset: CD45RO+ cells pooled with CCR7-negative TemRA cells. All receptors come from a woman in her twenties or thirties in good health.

This CDR3 is CASRGSVGQGTKLYGYTF. DNA for the CDR3: TGCGCCAGCAGGGGGTCCGTAGGACAGGGCACCAAACTCTATGGCTACACCTTC. This rearrangement joins TRBV5-1 to TRBJ1-2; TRBD1 agrees at 8 bases. Trimming cost V 5 bases and J 4 bases; bases outside gene matches: 19. The CDR3 runs to 18 residues. From germline, CDR1 is SGHRS and CDR2 YFSETQ.

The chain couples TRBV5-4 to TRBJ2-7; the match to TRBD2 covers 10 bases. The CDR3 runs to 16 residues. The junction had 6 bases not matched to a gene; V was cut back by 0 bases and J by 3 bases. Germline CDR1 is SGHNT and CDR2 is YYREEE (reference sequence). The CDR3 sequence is CASSLGLAGDLYEQYF. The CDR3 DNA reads TGTGCCAGCAGCTTGGGACTAGCGGGTGATCTCTACGAGCAGTACTTC.

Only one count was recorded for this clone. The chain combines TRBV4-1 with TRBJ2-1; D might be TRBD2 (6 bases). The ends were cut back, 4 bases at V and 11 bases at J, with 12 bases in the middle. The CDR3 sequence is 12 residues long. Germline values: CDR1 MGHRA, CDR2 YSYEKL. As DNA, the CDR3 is TGCGCCAGCAGCCCGACCGCGGGAAAGCAGTTCTTC. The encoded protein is CASSPTAGKQFF.

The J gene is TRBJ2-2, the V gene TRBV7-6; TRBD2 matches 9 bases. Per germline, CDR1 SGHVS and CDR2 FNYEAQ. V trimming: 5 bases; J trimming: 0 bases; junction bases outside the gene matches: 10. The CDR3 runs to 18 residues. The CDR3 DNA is TGTGCCAGCAGCAACCGACCGGGACTAGCAGCGAACACCGGGGAGCTGTTTTTT. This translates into CASSNRPGLAANTGELFF.

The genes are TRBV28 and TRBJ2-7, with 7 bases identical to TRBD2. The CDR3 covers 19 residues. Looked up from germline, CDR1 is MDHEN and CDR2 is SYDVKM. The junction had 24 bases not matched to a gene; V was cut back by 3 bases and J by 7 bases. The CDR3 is CASSFRREFRLRLLHEQYF. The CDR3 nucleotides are TGTGCCAGCAGTTTCCGGCGGGAGTTTCGTCTTCGCCTTCTGCATGAGCAGTACTTC.

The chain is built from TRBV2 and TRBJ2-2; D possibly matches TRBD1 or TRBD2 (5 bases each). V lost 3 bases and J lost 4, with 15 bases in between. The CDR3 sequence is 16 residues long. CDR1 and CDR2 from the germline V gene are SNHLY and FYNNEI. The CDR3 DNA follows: TGTGCCAGCAGTGAGGGGCAGGAGGACCCCACCGGGGAGCTGTTTTTT. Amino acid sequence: CASSEGQEDPTGELFF.

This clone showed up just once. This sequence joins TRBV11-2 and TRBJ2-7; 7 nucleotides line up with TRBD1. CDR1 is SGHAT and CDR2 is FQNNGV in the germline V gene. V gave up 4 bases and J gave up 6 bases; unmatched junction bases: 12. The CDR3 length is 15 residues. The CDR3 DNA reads TGTGCCAGCAGCTCGAGGGGGCCGGGAAGGGTCGAGCAGTACTTC. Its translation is CASSSRGPGRVEQYF. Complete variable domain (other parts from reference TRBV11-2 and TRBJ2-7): EAGVAQSPRYKIIEKRQSVAFWCNPISGHATLYWYQQILGQGPKLLIQFQNNGVVDDSQLPKDRFSAERLKGVDSTLKIQPAKLEDSAVYLCASSSRGPGRVEQYFGPGTRLTVT.

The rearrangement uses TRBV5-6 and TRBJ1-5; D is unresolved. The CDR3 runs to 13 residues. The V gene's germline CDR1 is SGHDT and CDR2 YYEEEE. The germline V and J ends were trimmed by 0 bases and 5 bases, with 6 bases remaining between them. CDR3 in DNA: TGTGCCAGCAGCTTGGTAGGGTATCAGCCCCAGCATTTT. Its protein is CASSLVGYQPQHF.

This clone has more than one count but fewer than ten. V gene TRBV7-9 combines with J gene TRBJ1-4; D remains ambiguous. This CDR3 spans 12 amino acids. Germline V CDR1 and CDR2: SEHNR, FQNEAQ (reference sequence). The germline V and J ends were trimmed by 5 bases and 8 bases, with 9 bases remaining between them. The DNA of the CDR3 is TGTGCCAGCAGCGCGACCGGGGAAAAACTGTTTTTT. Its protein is CASSATGEKLFF.

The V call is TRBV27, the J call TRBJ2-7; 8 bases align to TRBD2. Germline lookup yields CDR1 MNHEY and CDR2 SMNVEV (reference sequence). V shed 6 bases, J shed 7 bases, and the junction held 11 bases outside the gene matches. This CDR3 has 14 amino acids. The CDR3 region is CASSPWEREWEQYF. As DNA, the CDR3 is TGTGCCAGCAGCCCTTGGGAGCGGGAGTGGGAGCAGTACTTC.

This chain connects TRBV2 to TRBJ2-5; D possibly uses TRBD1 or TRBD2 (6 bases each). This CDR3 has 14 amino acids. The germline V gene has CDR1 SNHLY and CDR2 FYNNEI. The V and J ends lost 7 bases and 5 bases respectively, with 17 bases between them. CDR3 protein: CASTGTPGAETQYF. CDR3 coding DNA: TGTGCCAGCACCGGGACTCCGGGGGCGGAGACCCAGTACTTC.

The CDR3 here is CASRWTSGRASETQYF. CDR3 bases: TGTGCTAGCCGATGGACTAGCGGGAGGGCCTCAGAGACCCAGTACTTC. This rearrangement joins TRBV12-5 to TRBJ2-5, with 15 bases lining up with TRBD2. In germline, CDR1 is LGHNT, CDR2 FRNRAP. The CDR3 runs 16 residues. Trimming took 9 bases from V and 4 from J; bases not matched to a gene: 9.

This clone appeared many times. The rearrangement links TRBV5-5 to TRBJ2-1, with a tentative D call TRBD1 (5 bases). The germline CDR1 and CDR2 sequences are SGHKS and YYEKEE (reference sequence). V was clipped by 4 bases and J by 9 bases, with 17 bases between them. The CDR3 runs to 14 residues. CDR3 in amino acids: CASSHLKPGSEQFF. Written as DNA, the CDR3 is TGTGCCAGCAGCCACCTGAAACCAGGGTCTGAGCAGTTCTTC.

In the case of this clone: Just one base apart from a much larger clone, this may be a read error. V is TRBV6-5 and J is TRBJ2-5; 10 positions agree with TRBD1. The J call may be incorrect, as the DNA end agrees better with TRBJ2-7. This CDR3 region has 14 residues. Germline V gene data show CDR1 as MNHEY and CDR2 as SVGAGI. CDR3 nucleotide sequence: TGTGCCAGCAGTTACGGGACAGGGGCCTACGAGCAGTACTTC. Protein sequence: CASSYGTGAYEQYF.

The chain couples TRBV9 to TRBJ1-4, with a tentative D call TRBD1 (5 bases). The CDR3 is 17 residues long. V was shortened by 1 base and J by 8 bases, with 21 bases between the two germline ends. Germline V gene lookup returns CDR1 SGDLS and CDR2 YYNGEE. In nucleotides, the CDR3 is TGTGCCAGCAGCGTACCTAATCGTAAGGGGCCAGGGGAAAAACTGTTTTTT. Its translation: CASSVPNRKGPGEKLFF.

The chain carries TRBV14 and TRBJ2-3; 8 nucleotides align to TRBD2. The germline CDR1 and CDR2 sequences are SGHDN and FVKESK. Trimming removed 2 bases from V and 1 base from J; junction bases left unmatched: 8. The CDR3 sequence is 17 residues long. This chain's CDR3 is CASSQTRLALGTDTQYF. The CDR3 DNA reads TGTGCCAGCAGCCAAACCCGACTAGCGCTAGGCACAGATACGCAGTATTTT. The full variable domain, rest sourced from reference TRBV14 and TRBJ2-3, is EAGVTQFPSHSVIEKGQTVTLRCDPISGHDNLYWYRRVMGKEIKFLLHFVKESKQDESGMPNNRFLAERTGGTYSTLKVQPAELEDSGVYFCASSQTRLALGTDTQYFGPGTRLTVL.